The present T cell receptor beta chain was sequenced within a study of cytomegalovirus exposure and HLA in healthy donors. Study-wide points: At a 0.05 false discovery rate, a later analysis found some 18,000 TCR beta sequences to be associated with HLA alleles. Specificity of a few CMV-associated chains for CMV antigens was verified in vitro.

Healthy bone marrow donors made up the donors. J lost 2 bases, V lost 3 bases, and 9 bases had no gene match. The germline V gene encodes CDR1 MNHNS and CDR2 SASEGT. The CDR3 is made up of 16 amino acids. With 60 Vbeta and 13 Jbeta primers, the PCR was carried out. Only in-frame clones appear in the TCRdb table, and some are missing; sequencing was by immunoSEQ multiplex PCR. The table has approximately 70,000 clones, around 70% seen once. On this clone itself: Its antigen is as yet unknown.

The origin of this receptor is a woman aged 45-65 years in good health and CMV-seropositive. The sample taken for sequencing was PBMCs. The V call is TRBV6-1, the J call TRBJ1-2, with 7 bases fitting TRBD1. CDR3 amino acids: CASSDYTGTANYGYTF. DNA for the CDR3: TGTGCCAGCAGTGACTACACCGGGACAGCAAACTATGGCTACACCTTC.